The clone carrying this T cell receptor beta chain showed up just a few times. Ophthalmopathy patients had Clinical Activity Score at least 3, NOSPECS grade at least 4, duration under 3 months. The V gene end was trimmed by 6 bases and the J gene end by 1 base; junction bases not matched to a gene: 5. The CDR3 consists of 16 residues. In germline, CDR1 is KGHSH, CDR2 LQKENI. This sample is part of a study of T cells in Graves' hyperthyroidism and ophthalmopathy. RNA transcripts provided the source from which TCR beta CDR3 regions were amplified. The TCR CDR3 first-round RT-PCR relied on the HTBI primer set. One entry per CDR3 protein, called by TCRdb with MiXCR from the multiplex PCR reads. Seen here are about 520,000 distinct CDR3 sequences, approximately 25% observed once, and the top ten hold 10% to 12%.

The clonotype originates from a woman aged 30 to 39 with Graves' ophthalmopathy. This chain joins TRBV18 and TRBJ2-5, with 13 bases that match TRBD2. Sequenced material: blood. Written as DNA, the CDR3 is TGTGCCAGCTCGCGGACTAGCGGGGGCCTCCAAGAGACCCAGTACTTC. Protein sequence: CASSRTSGGLQETQYF. Full variable domain (outside the CDR3, taken from reference TRBV18 and TRBJ2-5): NAGVMQNPRHLVRRRGQEARLRCSPMKGHSHVYWYRQLPEEGLKFMVYLQKENIIDESGMPKERFSAEFPKEGPSILRIQQVVRGDSAAYFCASSRTSGGLQETQYFGPGTRLLVL.